Each of the 18 T cell receptor beta chains below was sequenced from the same sample in a study of shared clonotypes between healthy human individuals (dated by TCRdb to between 2020 and 2021). CD8 naive samples were obtained by positive selection for CCR7 among CD45RO-negative cells, yielding a CD45RA+CCR7+ population from which TemRA cells were excluded. Receptors were amplified or captured by the immunoSEQ multiplex PCR assay. Held by TCRdb, this immuneACCESS table contains in-frame sequences only and omits some clones. Under half of the omission traces to an unresolved V gene where checked; the cause of the rest is unknown. The sample table records roughly 2,000,000 clones; about 95% of these occur just once. Together, the top ten hold less than 1.5% of the sample. Sequenced input: naive CD8+ T cells sorted from blood. This specimen's cell subset or site label, per the study, means: CD45RA+CCR7+. The receptors were sampled from a man younger than 35 in good health.

V and J are TRBV27 and TRBJ2-1; D not certain. There are 13 residues in the CDR3. Germline loops: CDR1 MNHEY, CDR2 SMNVEV (reference sequence). V lost 3 bases and J 5 bases, leaving 8 bases between the germline ends. CDR3 sequence: CASSFRQNNEQFF. The CDR3 DNA reads as TGTGCCAGCAGTTTCCGCCAAAACAATGAGCAGTTCTTC.

V gene TRBV11-2 combines with J gene TRBJ1-4; D might be TRBD1 (5 bases). V gave up 4 bases and J gave up 7 bases, with 22 bases separating them. The CDR3 is made up of 17 amino acids. Germline loops: CDR1 SGHAT, CDR2 FQNNGV. The CDR3 sequence: CASSSFPKGRVGEKLFF. Written as DNA, the CDR3 is TGTGCCAGCAGCTCCTTCCCGAAGGGCAGGGTGGGTGAAAAACTGTTTTTT.

The CDR3 region is CATHPSTLVDYTDTQYF. CDR3 nucleotide sequence: TGTGCCACCCACCCCTCCACCCTCGTGGATTACACAGATACGCAGTATTTT. The V call is TRBV19, the J call TRBJ2-3; D is unresolved. V was clipped by 10 bases and J by 2 bases, with 25 bases between them. Germline assignment: CDR1 LNHDA and CDR2 SQIVND (reference sequence). The CDR3 loop spans 17 amino acids. The full variable domain, with the rest looked up from reference TRBV19 and TRBJ2-3, is DGGITQSPKYLFRKEGQNVTLSCEQNLNHDAMYWYRQDPGQGLRLIYYSQIVNDFQKGDIAEGYSVSREKKESFPLTVTSAQKNPTAFYLCATHPSTLVDYTDTQYFGPGTRLTVL.

This CDR3 is CASSRDLSSYNEQFF. The CDR3 DNA sequence: TGCGCCAGCAGCCGGGACCTAAGCTCCTACAATGAGCAGTTCTTC. The chain joins TRBV5-1 to TRBJ2-1; either TRBD1 or TRBD2 may supply D (5 bases each). Germline CDR1 is SGHRS and CDR2 is YFSETQ. Trimming took off 4 bases at V and 0 bases at J, with 11 bases between the two ends. CDR3 length: 15 amino acids. Looking up the rest from reference TRBV5-1 and TRBJ2-1 gives the full variable domain: KAGVTQTPRYLIKTRGQQVTLSCSPISGHRSVSWYQQTPGQGLQFLFEYFSETQRNKGNFPGRFSGRQFSNSRSEMNVSTLELGDSALYLCASSRDLSSYNEQFFGPGTRLTVL.

The chain recombines TRBV9 with TRBJ1-4, with D hard to call. This CDR3 is 15 amino acids long. Germline V gives CDR1 SGDLS, CDR2 YYNGEE. V lost 0 bases to trimming and J lost 8 bases, with 14 bases between them. The CDR3 sequence: CASSVEGNLGEKLFF. In nucleotides, the CDR3 is TGTGCCAGCAGCGTAGAAGGTAACCTAGGGGAAAAACTGTTTTTT.

This chain links TRBV6-5 with TRBJ2-3; 8 bases fit TRBD2. The junction had 4 bases not matched to a gene; V was cut back by 7 bases and J by 4 bases. The CDR3 spans 13 residues. The germline gives CDR1 MNHEY, CDR2 SVGAGI. The CDR3 DNA reads as TGTGCCAGCACACCGGGGGGGTCAGATACGCAGTATTTT. Encoded protein: CASTPGGSDTQYF.

The chain uses TRBV21-1 and TRBJ2-7. TRBV21-1 is termed a pseudogene. CDR3 length: 13 amino acids. CDR3 region: CASEFRQAYEQYF. In DNA, the CDR3 is TGTGCCAGTGAATTCCGCCAAGCCTACGAGCAGTACTTC.

CDR3 DNA sequence: TGTGCCAGCAGCCCCCGGGACATGTACACAGATACGCAGTATTTT. This gives the protein CASSPRDMYTDTQYF. The chain employs TRBV7-9 and TRBJ2-3; TRBD1 might be the D (6 bases). The CDR3 is 15 residues long. The V gene's germline CDR1 is SEHNR and CDR2 FQNEAQ (reference sequence). With 5 bases removed from V and 2 bases from J, the gap between germline ends came to 14 bases.

The chain employs TRBV27 and TRBJ2-6; D is undetermined. This CDR3 has 15 amino acids. V was clipped by 5 bases and J by 5 bases, with 13 bases between them. CDR1 and CDR2 (germline): MNHEY, SMNVEV (reference sequence). The CDR3 bases are TGTGCCAGCAGTCTCTCATTAAGTAGGGCCAACGTCCTGACTTTC. Translating gives CASSLSLSRANVLTF.

The gene calls are TRBV5-1 and TRBJ1-1; TRBD1 matches 7 bases. V gave up 1 base and J gave up 7 bases; unmatched junction bases: 7. Germline assignment: CDR1 SGHRS and CDR2 YFSETQ. The CDR3 covers 14 residues. CDR3: CASSLRSGTDEAFF. CDR3 DNA: TGCGCCAGCAGCTTGAGGTCCGGGACAGATGAAGCTTTCTTT.

This sequence joins TRBV2 and TRBJ2-2; D remains ambiguous. CDR3 length: 13 amino acids. Germline CDR1 is SNHLY and CDR2 is FYNNEI. V gave up 1 base and J gave up 6 bases, with 6 bases separating them. CDR3 amino acids: CASSEEGAGELFF. In nucleotides, the CDR3 is TGTGCCAGCAGTGAAGAGGGCGCCGGGGAGCTGTTTTTT. Full variable domain (missing parts from reference TRBV2 and TRBJ2-2): EPEVTQTPSHQVTQMGQEVILRCVPISNHLYFYWYRQILGQKVEFLVSFYNNEISEKSEIFDDQFSVERPDGSNFTLKIRSTKLEDSAMYFCASSEEGAGELFFGEGSRLTVL.

This chain uses TRBV28 with TRBJ1-6, with TRBD1 identical over 7 bases. Trimming at V came to 0 bases and at J to 8 bases, leaving 25 bases not matched to a gene. This CDR3 is 22 amino acids long. The germline gives CDR1 MDHEN, CDR2 SYDVKM. The CDR3 sequence is CASSLCHGIRTGLLIYDSPLHF. The CDR3 DNA follows: TGTGCCAGCAGTTTATGCCATGGGATACGGACAGGACTACTAATATATGATTCACCCCTCCACTTT.

The chain employs TRBV5-1 and TRBJ2-1, with TRBD1 matching over 8 bases. The CDR3 is 16 residues long. Germline V lookup: CDR1 SGHRS, CDR2 YFSETQ. The junction had 4 bases not matched to a gene; V was cut back by 0 bases and J by 2 bases. CDR3 nucleotide sequence: TGCGCCAGCAGCTTGGGCGACAGGGGCCCCTACAATGAGCAGTTCTTC. Translated: CASSLGDRGPYNEQFF.

The rearrangement joins TRBV28 to TRBJ1-5; D perhaps matches TRBD1 (6 bases). Deletions cut 6 bases from V and 8 bases from J, with 20 bases between. Germline CDR1 MDHEN, CDR2 SYDVKM. The CDR3 is 15 amino acids. The CDR3 DNA sequence: TGTGCCAGCAGCACCCCGGACAGCCTCGAGAAGCCCCAGCATTTT. As protein: CASSTPDSLEKPQHF. Based on the CDR3 plus reference TRBV28 and TRBJ1-5, the full variable domain is DVKVTQSSRYLVKRTGEKVFLECVQDMDHENMFWYRQDPGLGLRLIYFSYDVKMKEKGDIPEGYSVSREKKERFSLILESASTNQTSMYLCASSTPDSLEKPQHFGDGTRLSIL.

Regarding this clone: Different DNA sequences within this sample yield the same CDR3. J is TRBJ2-7 and V is TRBV27; 7 nucleotides agree with TRBD1. After removal of 5 bases from V and 4 bases from J, the junction contained 5 bases not matched to a gene. Germline CDR1 reads MNHEY; CDR2 reads SMNVEV (reference sequence). CDR3 length: 13 residues. The CDR3 DNA reads TGTGCCAGCAGTCTCGGGACAGCATACGAGCAGTACTTC. It codes for CASSLGTAYEQYF.

The table lists this clone with a count of one. The chain is built from TRBV7-9 and TRBJ2-7; 9 bases are shared with TRBD1. The germline V gene has CDR1 SEHNR and CDR2 FQNEAQ (reference sequence). Unmatched junction bases numbered 5, after V lost 2 bases and J lost 3 bases. The CDR3 has 15 residues. The CDR3 sequence: CASSLSGTGFYEQYF. DNA for the CDR3: TGTGCCAGCAGCTTATCCGGGACAGGGTTCTACGAGCAGTACTTC.

The genes are TRBV13 and TRBJ2-7; 9 bases align to TRBD1. V lost 5 bases and J lost 5; bases outside the gene matches: 7. Germline CDR1 reads PRHDT; CDR2 reads FYEKMQ (reference sequence). The CDR3 sequence is 14 residues long. DNA of the CDR3: TGTGCCAGCAGCCTCCGGGACAGGGATAACGAGCAGTACTTC. As protein: CASSLRDRDNEQYF.

The V and J genes are TRBV11-1 and TRBJ2-3; D may be TRBD2 (5 bases). The CDR3 runs 15 residues. CDR1 SGHAT and CDR2 FQDESV come from the germline V gene (reference sequence). V lost 1 base, J lost 4 bases, and 12 bases lay in between. The CDR3 DNA reads TGTGCCAGCAGCTTAGATCCGGACTCGGCAGATACGCAGTATTTT. Its protein product is CASSLDPDSADTQYF.